Sequencing of this T cell receptor beta chain was carried out in a study of cytomegalovirus exposure and HLA in healthy donors. The V gene's germline CDR1 is MNHNS and CDR2 SASEGT. CDR3 length: 13 amino acids. V lost 4 bases and J lost 2, with 6 bases in between. 13 Jbeta primers and 60 Vbeta primers were used for the PCR. Method: immunoSEQ multiplex PCR; TCRdb's copy keeps in-frame clones and lacks some. The sample carries 100,000 or so clones, approximately 70% recorded once. This clonotype was sampled from a man aged 40-55 years in good health and CMV-seropositive. The sequencing input was PBMCs. The V call is TRBV6-1, the J call TRBJ1-5, with D uncertain. The CDR3 reads CASSVAGNQPQHF. CDR3 DNA sequence: TGTGCCAGCAGTGTCGCGGGCAATCAGCCCCAGCATTTT.